The 6 T cell receptor beta chains reported below all come from one sample, sequenced in a study of blood T cell repertoires in COVID-19. Some clones are missing from TCRdb's copy, which holds only in-frame ones; the method was immunoSEQ multiplex PCR. The repertoire holds around 68,000 clones, with approximately 93% as singletons. Material for sequencing was peripheral blood. The receptors come from a man between 65 and 85 years old with active COVID-19.

The count of this clone is one. The rearrangement joins TRBV2 to TRBJ1-5; tentatively, D is TRBD1 (6 bases). V lost 7 bases to trimming and J lost 2 bases, with 9 bases between them. This CDR3 contains 13 residues. CDR1 and CDR2 (germline): SNHLY, FYNNEI. The CDR3 reads CASTGEGNQPQHF. The CDR3 DNA sequence: TGTGCCAGCACAGGGGAAGGCAATCAGCCCCAGCATTTT.

The chain has TRBV6-5 and TRBJ2-5, with D tentatively TRBD2 (5 bases). Per germline, CDR1 MNHEY and CDR2 SVGAGI. Trimming pared 11 bases from V and 5 bases from J, leaving 18 bases between. This CDR3 is built from 13 residues. This chain's CDR3 is CAEGWPGGETQYF. The CDR3 coding sequence is TGTGCCGAGGGCTGGCCGGGCGGGGAGACCCAGTACTTC.

DNA for the CDR3: TGTGCCAGCAGGGGGGACAGTAGCAATCAGCCCCAGCATTTT. Residues: CASRGDSSNQPQHF. The chain employs TRBV2 and TRBJ1-5; 7 bases agree with TRBD1. The CDR3 length is 14 residues. Germline-derived CDR1 and CDR2 are SNHLY and FYNNEI. J lost 0 bases, V lost 6 bases, and 2 bases had no gene match.

The rearrangement joins TRBV7-8 to TRBJ2-4; D unclear. The CDR3 is 17 amino acids. CDR1 and CDR2 from the germline V gene are SGHVS and FQNEAQ. V was pared by 0 bases and J by 0 bases, with 12 bases between. This CDR3 is CASSLARVGVAKNIQYF. The CDR3 nucleotides are TGTGCCAGCAGCTTAGCGCGCGTCGGTGTAGCCAAAAACATTCAGTACTTC.

V usage is TRBV6-2 or TRBV6-3 and J usage is TRBJ2-4, with TRBD2 matching over 13 bases. Germline CDR1 MNHEY, CDR2 SVGEGT. The CDR3 has 20 amino acids. J lost 8 bases, V lost 3 bases, and 19 bases had no gene match. Written as DNA, the CDR3 is TGTGCCAGCAGTTATAGCTCCTTCGGATCTACTAGCGGGGGGGAGTACATTCAGTACTTC. Residues: CASSYSSFGSTSGGEYIQYF.

The CDR3 region has the DNA TGTGCCAGCTCACCCGGGATTAGCAATCAGCCCCAGCATTTT. It yields the protein CASSPGISNQPQHF. The chain recombines TRBV18 with TRBJ1-5, with D hard to call. The CDR3 is 14 amino acids. Between the trimmed V and J ends, which lost 3 bases and 0 bases, there was a span of 6 bases. Germline CDR1 KGHSH, CDR2 LQKENI.